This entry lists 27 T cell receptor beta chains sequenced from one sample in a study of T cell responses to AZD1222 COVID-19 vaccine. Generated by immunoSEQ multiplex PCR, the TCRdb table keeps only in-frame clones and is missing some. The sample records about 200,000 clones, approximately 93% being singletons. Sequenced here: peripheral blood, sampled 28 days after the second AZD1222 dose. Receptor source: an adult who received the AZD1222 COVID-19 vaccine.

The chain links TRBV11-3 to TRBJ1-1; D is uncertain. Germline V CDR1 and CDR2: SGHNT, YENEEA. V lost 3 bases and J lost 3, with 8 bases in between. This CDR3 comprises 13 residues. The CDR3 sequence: CASSFHRYTEAFF. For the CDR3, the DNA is TGTGCCAGCAGCTTCCACCGATACACTGAAGCTTTCTTT.

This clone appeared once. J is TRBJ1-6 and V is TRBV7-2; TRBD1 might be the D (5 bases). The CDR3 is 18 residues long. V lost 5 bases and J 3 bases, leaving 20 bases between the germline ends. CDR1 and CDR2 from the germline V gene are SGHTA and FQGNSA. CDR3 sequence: CASSPRGGRSDYNSPLHF. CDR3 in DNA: TGTGCCAGCAGCCCACGCGGGGGGAGGTCTGACTATAATTCACCCCTCCACTTT.

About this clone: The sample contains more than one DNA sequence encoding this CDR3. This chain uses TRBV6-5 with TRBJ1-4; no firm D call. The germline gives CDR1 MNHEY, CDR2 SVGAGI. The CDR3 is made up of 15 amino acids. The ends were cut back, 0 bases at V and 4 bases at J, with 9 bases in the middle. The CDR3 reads CASSYSGRLNEKLFF. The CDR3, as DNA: TGTGCCAGCAGTTACTCGGGCAGGCTTAATGAAAAACTGTTTTTT.

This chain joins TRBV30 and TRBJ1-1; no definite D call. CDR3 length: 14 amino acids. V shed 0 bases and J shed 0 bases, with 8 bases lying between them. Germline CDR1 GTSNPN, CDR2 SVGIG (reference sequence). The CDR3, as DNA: TGTGCCTGGAGTGTAGGCCGGATGAACACTGAAGCTTTCTTT. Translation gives CAWSVGRMNTEAFF.

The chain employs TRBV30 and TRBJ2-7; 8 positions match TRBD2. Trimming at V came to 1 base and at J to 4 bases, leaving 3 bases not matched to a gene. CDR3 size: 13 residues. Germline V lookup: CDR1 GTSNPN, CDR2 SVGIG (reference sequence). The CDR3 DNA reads TGTGCCTGGAGTGGACTAGCGAGGTACGAGCAGTACTTC. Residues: CAWSGLARYEQYF.

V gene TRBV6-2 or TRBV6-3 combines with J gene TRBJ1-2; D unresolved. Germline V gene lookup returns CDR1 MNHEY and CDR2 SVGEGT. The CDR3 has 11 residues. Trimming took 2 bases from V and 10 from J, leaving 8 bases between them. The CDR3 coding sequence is TGTGCCAGCAGTTACCCAGAAGACTACACCTTC. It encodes CASSYPEDYTF.

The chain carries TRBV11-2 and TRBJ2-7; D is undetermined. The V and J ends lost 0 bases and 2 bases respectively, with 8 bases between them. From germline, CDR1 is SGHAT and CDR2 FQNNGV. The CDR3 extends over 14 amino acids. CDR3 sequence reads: CASSLDRYAYEQYF. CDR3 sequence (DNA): TGTGCCAGCAGCTTAGATAGGTATGCCTACGAGCAGTACTTC. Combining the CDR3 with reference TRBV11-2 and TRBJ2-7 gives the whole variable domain EAGVAQSPRYKIIEKRQSVAFWCNPISGHATLYWYQQILGQGPKLLIQFQNNGVVDDSQLPKDRFSAERLKGVDSTLKIQPAKLEDSAVYLCASSLDRYAYEQYFGPGTRLTVT.

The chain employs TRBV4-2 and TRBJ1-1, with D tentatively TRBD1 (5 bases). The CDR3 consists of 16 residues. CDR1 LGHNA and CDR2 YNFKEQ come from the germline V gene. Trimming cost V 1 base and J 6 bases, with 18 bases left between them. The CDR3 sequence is CASSQGVGGVVAEAFF. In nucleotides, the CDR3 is TGTGCCAGCAGCCAAGGAGTGGGGGGGGTGGTTGCTGAAGCTTTCTTT.

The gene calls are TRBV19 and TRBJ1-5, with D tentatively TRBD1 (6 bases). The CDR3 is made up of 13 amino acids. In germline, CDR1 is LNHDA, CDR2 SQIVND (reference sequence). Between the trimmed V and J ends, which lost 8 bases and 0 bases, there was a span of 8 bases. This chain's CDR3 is CASSGDSNQPQHF. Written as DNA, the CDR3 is TGTGCCAGTTCAGGGGATAGCAATCAGCCCCAGCATTTT.

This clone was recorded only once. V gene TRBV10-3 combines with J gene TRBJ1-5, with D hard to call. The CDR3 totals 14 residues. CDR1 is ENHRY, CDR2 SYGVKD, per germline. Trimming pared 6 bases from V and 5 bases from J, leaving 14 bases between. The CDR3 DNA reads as TGTGCCATCAGATCTGACGGACCTGATCAGCCCCAGCATTTT. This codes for CAIRSDGPDQPQHF.

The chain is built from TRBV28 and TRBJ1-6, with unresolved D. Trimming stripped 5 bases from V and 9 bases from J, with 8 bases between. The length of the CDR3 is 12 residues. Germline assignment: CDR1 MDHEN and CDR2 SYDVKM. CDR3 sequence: CASSEGGSPLHF. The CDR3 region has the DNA TGTGCCAGCAGTGAGGGAGGTTCACCCCTCCACTTT.

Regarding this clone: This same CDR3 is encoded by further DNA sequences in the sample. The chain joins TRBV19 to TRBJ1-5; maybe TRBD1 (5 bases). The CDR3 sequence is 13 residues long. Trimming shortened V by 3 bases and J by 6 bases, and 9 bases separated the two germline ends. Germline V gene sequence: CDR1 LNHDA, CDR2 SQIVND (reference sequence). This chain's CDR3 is CASSIGGGQPQHF. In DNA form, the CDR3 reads TGTGCCAGTAGTATCGGGGGGGGTCAGCCCCAGCATTTT.

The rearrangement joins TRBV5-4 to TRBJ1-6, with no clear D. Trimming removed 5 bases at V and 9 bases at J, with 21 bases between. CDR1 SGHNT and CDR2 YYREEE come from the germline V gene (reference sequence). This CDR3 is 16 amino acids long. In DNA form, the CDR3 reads TGTGCCAGCAGGTGGTCGGGCACGGAGTATGGTTCACCCCTCCACTTT. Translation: CASRWSGTEYGSPLHF.

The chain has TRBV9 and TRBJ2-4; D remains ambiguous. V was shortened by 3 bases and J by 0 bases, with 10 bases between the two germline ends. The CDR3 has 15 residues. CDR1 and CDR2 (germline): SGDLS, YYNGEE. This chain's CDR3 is CASSDGPGAKNIQYF. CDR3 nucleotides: TGTGCCAGCAGCGACGGGCCAGGAGCCAAAAACATTCAGTACTTC. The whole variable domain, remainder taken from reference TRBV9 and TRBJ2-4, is DSGVTQTPKHLITATGQRVTLRCSPRSGDLSVYWYQQSLDQGLQFLIQYYNGEERAKGNILERFSAQQFPDLHSELNLSSLELGDSALYFCASSDGPGAKNIQYFGAGTRLSVL.

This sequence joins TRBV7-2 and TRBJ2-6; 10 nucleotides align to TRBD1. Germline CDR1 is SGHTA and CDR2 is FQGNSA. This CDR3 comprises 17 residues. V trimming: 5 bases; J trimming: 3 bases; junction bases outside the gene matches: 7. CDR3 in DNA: TGTGCCAGCAGCCTGACAGGGGGCACGGGTGGGGCCAACGTCCTGACTTTC. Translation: CASSLTGGTGGANVLTF.

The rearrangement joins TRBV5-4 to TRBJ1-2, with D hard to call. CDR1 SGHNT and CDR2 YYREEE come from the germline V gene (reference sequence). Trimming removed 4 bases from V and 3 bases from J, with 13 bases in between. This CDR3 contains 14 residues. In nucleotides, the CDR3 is TGTGCCAGCAGCCCGGTGGGGAAGGACTATGGCTACACCTTC. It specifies CASSPVGKDYGYTF.

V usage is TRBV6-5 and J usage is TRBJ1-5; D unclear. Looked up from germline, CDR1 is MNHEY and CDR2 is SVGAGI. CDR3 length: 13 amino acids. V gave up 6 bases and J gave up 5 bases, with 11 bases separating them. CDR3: CASSNLPDQPQHF. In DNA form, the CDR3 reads TGTGCCAGCAGCAACCTCCCCGATCAGCCCCAGCATTTT.

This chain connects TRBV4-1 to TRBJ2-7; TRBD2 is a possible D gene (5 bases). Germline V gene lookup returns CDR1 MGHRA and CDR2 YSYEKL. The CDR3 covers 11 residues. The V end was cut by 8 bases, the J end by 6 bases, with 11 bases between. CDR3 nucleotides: TGCGCCAGCGCCGGACGGGGCGAGCAGTACTTC. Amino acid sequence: CASAGRGEQYF.

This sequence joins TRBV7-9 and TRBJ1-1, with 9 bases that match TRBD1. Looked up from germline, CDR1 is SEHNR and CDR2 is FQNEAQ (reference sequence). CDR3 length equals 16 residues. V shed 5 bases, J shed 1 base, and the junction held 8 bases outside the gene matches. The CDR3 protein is CASSPQGAPWNTEAFF. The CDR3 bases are TGTGCCAGCAGCCCACAGGGGGCTCCATGGAACACTGAAGCTTTCTTT.

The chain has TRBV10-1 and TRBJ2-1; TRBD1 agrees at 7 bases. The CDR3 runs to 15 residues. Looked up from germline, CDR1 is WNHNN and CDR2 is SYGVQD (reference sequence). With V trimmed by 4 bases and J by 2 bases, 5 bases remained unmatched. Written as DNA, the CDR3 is TGCGCCAGCAGTGTAGGCAGGGGGACCTACAATGAGCAGTTCTTC. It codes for CASSVGRGTYNEQFF.

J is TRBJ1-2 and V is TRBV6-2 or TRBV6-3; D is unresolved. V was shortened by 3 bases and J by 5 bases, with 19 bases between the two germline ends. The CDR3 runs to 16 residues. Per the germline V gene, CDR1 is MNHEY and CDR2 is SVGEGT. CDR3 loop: CASSYVSVRRRYGYTF. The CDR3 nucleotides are TGTGCCAGCAGTTATGTTTCCGTCAGGAGGAGGTATGGCTACACCTTC.

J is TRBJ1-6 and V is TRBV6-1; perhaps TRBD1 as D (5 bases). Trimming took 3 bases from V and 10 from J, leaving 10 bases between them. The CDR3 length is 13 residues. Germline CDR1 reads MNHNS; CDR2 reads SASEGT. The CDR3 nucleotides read TGTGCCAGCAGTGATCTGGGGGGATCACCCCTCCACTTT. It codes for CASSDLGGSPLHF.

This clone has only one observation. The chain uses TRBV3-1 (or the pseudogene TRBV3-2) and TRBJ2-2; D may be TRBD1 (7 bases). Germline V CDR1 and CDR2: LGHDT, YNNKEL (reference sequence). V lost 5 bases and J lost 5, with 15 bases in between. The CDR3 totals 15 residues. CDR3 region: CASSYTGEVTGELFF. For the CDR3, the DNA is TGTGCCAGCAGCTACACAGGGGAGGTGACCGGGGAGCTGTTTTTT.

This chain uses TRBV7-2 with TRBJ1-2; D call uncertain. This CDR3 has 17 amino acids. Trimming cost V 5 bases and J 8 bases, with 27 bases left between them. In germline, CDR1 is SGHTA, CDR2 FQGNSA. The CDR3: CASSPSPVGGAPGGYTF. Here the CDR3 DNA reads TGTGCCAGCAGCCCAAGTCCCGTTGGTGGCGCCCCTGGGGGCTACACCTTC. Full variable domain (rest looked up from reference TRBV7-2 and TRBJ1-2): GAGVSQSPSNKVTEKGKDVELRCDPISGHTALYWYRQSLGQGLEFLIYFQGNSAPDKSGLPSDRFSAERTGGSVSTLTIQRTQQEDSAVYLCASSPSPVGGAPGGYTFGSGTRLTVV.

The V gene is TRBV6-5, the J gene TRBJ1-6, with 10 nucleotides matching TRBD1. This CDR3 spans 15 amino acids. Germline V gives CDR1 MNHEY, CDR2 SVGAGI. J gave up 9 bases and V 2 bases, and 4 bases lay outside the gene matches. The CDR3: CASSYVGQGTSPLHF. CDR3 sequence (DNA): TGTGCCAGCAGTTACGTGGGACAGGGGACTTCACCCCTCCACTTT.

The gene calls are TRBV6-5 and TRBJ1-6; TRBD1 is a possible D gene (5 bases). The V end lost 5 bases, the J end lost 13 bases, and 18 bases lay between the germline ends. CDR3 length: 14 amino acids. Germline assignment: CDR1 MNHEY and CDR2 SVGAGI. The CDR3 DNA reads TGTGCCAGCAGTCCCCCAGGGTTCGTGGGCCCCCTCCACTTT. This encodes CASSPPGFVGPLHF.

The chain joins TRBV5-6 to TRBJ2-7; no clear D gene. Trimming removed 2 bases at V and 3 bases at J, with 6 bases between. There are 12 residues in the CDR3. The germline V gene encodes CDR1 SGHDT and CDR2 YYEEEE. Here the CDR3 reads CASSFSSYEQYF. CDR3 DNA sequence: TGTGCCAGCAGCTTCTCGAGCTACGAGCAGTACTTC.